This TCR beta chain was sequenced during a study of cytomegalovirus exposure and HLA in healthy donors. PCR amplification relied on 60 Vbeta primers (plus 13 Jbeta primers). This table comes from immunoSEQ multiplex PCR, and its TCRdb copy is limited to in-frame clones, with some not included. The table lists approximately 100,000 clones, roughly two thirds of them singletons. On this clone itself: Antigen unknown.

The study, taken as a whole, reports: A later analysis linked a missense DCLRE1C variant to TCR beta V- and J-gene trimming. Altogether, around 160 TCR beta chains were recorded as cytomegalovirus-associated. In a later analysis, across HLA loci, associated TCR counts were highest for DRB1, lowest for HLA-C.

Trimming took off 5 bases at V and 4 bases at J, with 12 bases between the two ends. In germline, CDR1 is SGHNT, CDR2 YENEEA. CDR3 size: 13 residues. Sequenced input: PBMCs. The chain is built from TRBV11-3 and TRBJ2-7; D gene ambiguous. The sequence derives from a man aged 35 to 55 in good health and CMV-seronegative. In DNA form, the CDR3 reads TGTGCCAGCAGCCTCGACTCGAGGTACGAGCAGTACTTC. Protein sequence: CASSLDSRYEQYF. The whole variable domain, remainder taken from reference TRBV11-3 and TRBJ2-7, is EAGVVQSPRYKIIEKKQPVAFWCNPISGHNTLYWYLQNLGQGPELLIRYENEEAVDDSQLPKDRFSAERLKGVDSTLKIQPAELGDSAVYLCASSLDSRYEQYFGPGTRLTVT.